The present T cell receptor (beta chain) was sequenced within a study of T cells in Graves' hyperthyroidism and ophthalmopathy. The CDR3 runs to 14 residues. Trimming left V 7 bases short and J 5 bases short, with 17 bases between. Per germline, CDR1 SNHLY and CDR2 FYNNEI. This clonotype was counted ten times or more. There were TCR beta CDR3 regions amplified from RNA transcripts. HTBI primers drove first-round RT-PCR of the TCR CDR3. TCRdb re-called the multiplex PCR reads through MiXCR, storing one row per CDR3 protein. The repertoire includes around 720,000 distinct CDR3 sequences, about 35% of them detected once, and less than 35% sits in the top ten.

This clonotype was sampled from a woman in her 40s with Graves' hyperthyroidism. Input material: blood. The chain is built from TRBV2 and TRBJ2-5; D gene uncertain. CDR3 bases: TGTGCCAGCATTCTTGCCAGGACCCTCGAGACCCAGTACTTC. This gives the protein CASILARTLETQYF.